This TCR beta chain is drawn from a study of T cells in Graves' hyperthyroidism and ophthalmopathy. Study as a whole: Peripheral blood samples were taken at initial diagnosis, prior to any treatment.

The TCR beta CDR3 regions underwent amplification using RNA transcripts as the source. The TCR CDR3 first-round RT-PCR relied on the HTBI primer set. TCRdb ran MiXCR on the multiplex PCR reads and lists one entry per CDR3 protein. The sample contains 400,000 or so distinct CDR3 sequences, 11% to 15% of which appear only once. There are many counts of this clonotype. Its antigen is not known. Study-level points and caveats: Blood also contained most expanded thyroid clonotypes above 0.001.

The junction had 7 bases not matched to a gene; V was cut back by 6 bases and J by 8 bases. Germline V gene sequence: CDR1 SGHTA, CDR2 FQGTGA. This CDR3 has 15 residues. Sequencing was performed on blood. This TCR came from a man between 50 and 59 years old with Graves' ophthalmopathy. V gene TRBV7-3 combines with J gene TRBJ2-1, with 13 bases fitting TRBD2. Here the CDR3 reads CASSGGLAGKDEQFF. CDR3 coding DNA: TGTGCCAGCAGTGGGGGACTAGCGGGAAAGGATGAGCAGTTCTTC.